This entry concerns a single TCR beta chain. These data originate in a study of cytomegalovirus exposure and HLA in healthy donors. Sampled while nominally healthy, donors likely had unrecorded immune exposures. 13 Jbeta primers and 60 Vbeta primers were used for the PCR. Method: immunoSEQ multiplex PCR; TCRdb's copy keeps in-frame clones and lacks some. This repertoire shows around 40,000 clones, 70% to 80% found once; its top ten account for roughly 1.5%. Germline V gene lookup returns CDR1 SGHAT and CDR2 FQNNGV. The CDR3 length is 15 residues. The trim removed 4 bases at V and 1 base at J, leaving 3 bases unmatched.

The chain employs TRBV11-2 and TRBJ2-2; the match to TRBD1 covers 7 bases. Sequencing was carried out using PBMCs. The sequence was obtained from a man aged 25 to 40 in good health and CMV-seronegative. This chain's CDR3 is CASSYRQGNTGELFF. DNA of the CDR3: TGTGCCAGCAGCTACCGACAGGGGAACACCGGGGAGCTGTTTTTT.